The present T cell receptor (beta chain) was sequenced within a study of blood T cells in healthy people across ages. Germline CDR1 reads MDHEN; CDR2 reads SYDVKM. The CDR3 contains 14 residues. A word on this clonotype: One junction end does not reproduce the germline sequence, and a read error may be involved.

Each sample used at least 6 million PBMCs. A sample-barcoded 5' primer and a J-beta primer mix were used in a second PCR of roughly 7 to 12 cycles. A single record per CDR3 protein comes from TCRdb applying MiXCR to the 5' RACE reads. The table records roughly 800,000 distinct CDR3 sequences, more than 20% of them present only once. The same data also went into a second study, on T cells of mothers and their children.

The sequenced sample consisted of blood. J is TRBJ2-5 and V is TRBV28, with unresolved D. The DNA end lines up better with TRBJ2-1; the J call may be wrong. The receptor comes from a boy younger than 18 in good health. Here the CDR3 reads CVSSLFPSGNEQFF. Here the CDR3 DNA reads TGTGTCAGCAGTTTATTCCCGTCCGGCAATGAGCAGTTCTTC.